This entry describes one TCR beta chain. The data originate from a study of blood T cell repertoires in COVID-19. Study in general: In each case, the material was cDNA or gDNA derived from T cells, B-cell-depleted T cells, or PBMCs.

In the study's own analysis: Researchers report that nucleated cell counts were estimated from reference gene primer amplification. Method: immunoSEQ multiplex PCR; TCRdb's copy keeps in-frame clones and lacks some. That table furnishes V, J and clone size, whereas the DNA furnished D and trimming. This table holds about 200,000 clones, roughly nine tenths found once. The CDR3 has 14 residues. The germline V gene encodes CDR1 SQVTM and CDR2 ANQGSEA. V dropped 7 bases and J dropped 5; count of bases not matched to a gene: 6. Sequencing input: peripheral blood. The chain combines TRBV29-1 with TRBJ2-2; 11 nucleotides line up with TRBD1. This receptor was taken from a woman in her 70s with acute or convalescent COVID-19. The CDR3 region has the DNA TGCAGCGCTACCGGGACAGGGGGAACCGGGGAGCTGTTTTTT. Translating gives CSATGTGGTGELFF.